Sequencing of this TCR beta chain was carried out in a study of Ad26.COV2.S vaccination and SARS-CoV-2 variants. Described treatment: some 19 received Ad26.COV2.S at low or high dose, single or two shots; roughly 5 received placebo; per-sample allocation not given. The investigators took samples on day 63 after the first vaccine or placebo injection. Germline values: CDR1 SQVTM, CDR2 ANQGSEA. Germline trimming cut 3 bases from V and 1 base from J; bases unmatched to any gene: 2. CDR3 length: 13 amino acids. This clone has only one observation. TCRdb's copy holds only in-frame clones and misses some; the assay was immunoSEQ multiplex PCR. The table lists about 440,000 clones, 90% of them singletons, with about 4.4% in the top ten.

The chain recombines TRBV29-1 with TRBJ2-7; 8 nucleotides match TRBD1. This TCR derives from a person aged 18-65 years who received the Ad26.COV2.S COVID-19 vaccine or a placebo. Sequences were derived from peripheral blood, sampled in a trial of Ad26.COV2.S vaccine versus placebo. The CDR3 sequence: CSVEGQASYEQYF. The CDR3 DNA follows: TGCAGCGTTGAGGGACAGGCATCCTACGAGCAGTACTTC.